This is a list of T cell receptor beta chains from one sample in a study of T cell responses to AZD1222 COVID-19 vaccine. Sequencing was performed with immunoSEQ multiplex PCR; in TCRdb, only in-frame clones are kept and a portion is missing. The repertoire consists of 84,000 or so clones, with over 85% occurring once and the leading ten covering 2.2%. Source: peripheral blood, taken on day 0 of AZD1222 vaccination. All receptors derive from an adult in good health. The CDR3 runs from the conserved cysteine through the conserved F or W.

CDR3 protein: CASSLDRGVDEQYF
J gene: TRBJ2-7
V gene: TRBV11-2

CDR3 protein: CASSLLRLAGGRATDTQYF
J gene: TRBJ2-3
V gene: TRBV7-2

CDR3 protein: CASSLFLNTEAFF
J gene: TRBJ1-1
V gene: TRBV4-3

CDR3 protein: CASSKLGGASYNEQFF
J gene: TRBJ2-1
V gene: TRBV21-1

CDR3 protein: CASSDGGSTGNTIYF
J gene: TRBJ1-3
V gene: TRBV10-2

CDR3 protein: CAWRRGGSNQPQHF
J gene: TRBJ1-5
V gene: TRBV30

CDR3 protein: CASGPRGGDYEQYF
J gene: TRBJ2-7
V gene: TRBV12-5

CDR3 protein: CASSSTPGLASIRAYNEQFF
J gene: TRBJ2-1
V gene: TRBV27

CDR3 protein: CATSRLTPGLARTGFSYNEQFF
J gene: TRBJ2-1
V gene: TRBV15

CDR3 protein: CATSRDGSGANVLTF
J gene: TRBJ2-6
V gene: TRBV15

CDR3 protein: CASTRTGGSYNEQFF
J gene: TRBJ2-1
V gene: TRBV27

CDR3 protein: CASSPGLTYGYTF
J gene: TRBJ1-2
V gene: TRBV6-5

CDR3 protein: CASSGNRGNQPQHF
J gene: TRBJ1-5
V gene: TRBV2

CDR3 protein: CASSLIRGRGDEQYF
J gene: TRBJ2-7
V gene: TRBV11-2

CDR3 protein: CASREDRTTGELFF
J gene: TRBJ2-2
V gene: TRBV2

CDR3 protein: CASSPLKGEQFF
J gene: TRBJ2-1
V gene: TRBV19

CDR3 protein: CASSSSSLRSYNEQFF
J gene: TRBJ2-1
V gene: TRBV7-2

CDR3 protein: CASSQDSSGKTYEQYF
J gene: TRBJ2-7
V gene: TRBV3-1/TRBV3-2

CDR3 protein: CASDITGTATTYEQYF
J gene: TRBJ2-7
V gene: TRBV18

CDR3 protein: CASSLDGPGELFF
J gene: TRBJ2-2
V gene: TRBV7-9

CDR3 protein: CASSLVERGRRHSPLHF
J gene: TRBJ1-6
V gene: TRBV7-8

CDR3 protein: CASSTSGPGELFF
J gene: TRBJ2-2
V gene: TRBV11-3

CDR3 protein: CASSQPGTTFYEQYF
J gene: TRBJ2-7
V gene: TRBV2

CDR3 protein: CASSHGGQRGYEQYF
J gene: TRBJ2-7
V gene: TRBV7-2

CDR3 protein: CASSTGQVRTDTQYF
J gene: TRBJ2-3
V gene: TRBV5-1

CDR3 protein: CASSPRTSVNTGELFF
J gene: TRBJ2-2
V gene: TRBV7-2

CDR3 protein: CASSPPDRVRSYGYTF
J gene: TRBJ1-2
V gene: TRBV18

CDR3 protein: CASSPRDGSSYEQYF
J gene: TRBJ2-7
V gene: TRBV18

CDR3 protein: CASSPGGGNTEAFF
J gene: TRBJ1-1
V gene: TRBV5-1

CDR3 protein: CASSRQGPGVGTEAFF
J gene: TRBJ1-1
V gene: TRBV28

CDR3 protein: CASSVEGGLDTEAFF
J gene: TRBJ1-1
V gene: TRBV9

CDR3 protein: CASSFPGHADNEQFF
J gene: TRBJ2-1
V gene: TRBV5-4

CDR3 protein: CDRAQDTGELFF
J gene: TRBJ2-2
V gene: TRBV12-3/TRBV12-4

CDR3 protein: CSASQLQGASNEKLFF
J gene: TRBJ1-4
V gene: TRBV20-1

CDR3 protein: CASSPNTDTQYF
J gene: TRBJ2-3
V gene: TRBV19

CDR3 protein: CASRRDESYGYTF
J gene: TRBJ1-2
V gene: TRBV2

CDR3 protein: CASSLPPTGQFF
J gene: TRBJ2-1
V gene: TRBV12-3/TRBV12-4

CDR3 protein: CASSLAHSGELFF
J gene: TRBJ2-2
V gene: TRBV7-2

CDR3 protein: CASSLVGWNYGYTF
J gene: TRBJ1-2
V gene: TRBV5-8

CDR3 protein: CASSDRPNTEAFF
J gene: TRBJ1-1
V gene: TRBV6-5

CDR3 protein: CASSLRAGSAYGYTF
J gene: TRBJ1-2
V gene: TRBV5-6

CDR3 protein: CASSRQGSSYNSPLHF
J gene: TRBJ1-6
V gene: TRBV11-2